The 30 T cell receptor beta chains reported below all come from one sample, sequenced in a study of T cells in Graves' hyperthyroidism and ophthalmopathy. Amplified TCR beta CDR3 regions derived from RNA transcripts. The HTBI primer set served for first-round RT-PCR of the TCR CDR3. TCRdb redid the calling of the multiplex PCR reads with MiXCR, one entry per CDR3 protein. The sample has 500,000 to 650,000 distinct CDR3 sequences; 14% are singletons. Sample: blood. Receptors originate from a woman between 40 and 55 years old with Graves' hyperthyroidism.

Details on this clonotype: A much larger clone lies a single base off, so this may be a read error. V gene TRBV11-2 combines with J gene TRBJ2-1, with TRBD2 matching over 8 bases. Germline CDR1 is SGHAT and CDR2 is FQNNGV. The CDR3 is made up of 16 amino acids. CDR3 region: CASSPNPAGAYNEQLF. The CDR3 DNA reads TGTGCCAGCAGCCCCAACCCAGCGGGGGCCTACAATGAGCAGCTCTTC.

In its sample, this clonotype was seen many times. The V and J genes are TRBV2 and TRBJ1-4; D is ambiguous. Trimming took 7 bases from V and 6 from J, leaving 9 bases between them. This CDR3 has 12 amino acids. CDR1 SNHLY and CDR2 FYNNEI come from the germline V gene. As DNA, the CDR3 is TGTGCCAGCACCCCCACAGATGAAAAACTGTTTTTT. Translation: CASTPTDEKLFF.

This clonotype appeared many times. V gene TRBV12-5 combines with J gene TRBJ2-7, with 7 bases fitting TRBD1. Looked up from germline, CDR1 is LGHNT and CDR2 is FRNRAP. With V trimmed by 9 bases and J by 0 bases, 5 bases remained unmatched. CDR3 length: 13 residues. The CDR3 reads CASRTGSSYEQYF. Written as DNA, the CDR3 is TGTGCTAGCCGGACAGGAAGCTCCTACGAGCAGTACTTC.

There are many counts of this clonotype. The CDR3 sequence: CASSRLGTGAETQYF. CDR3 nucleotide sequence: TGTGCCAGCAGTCGCCTCGGGACAGGGGCAGAGACCCAGTACTTC. This chain joins TRBV6-1 and TRBJ2-5, with TRBD1 matching over 10 bases. The ends lost 5 bases at V and 4 bases at J; junction bases unmatched: 7. The CDR3 totals 15 residues. Germline V gene data show CDR1 as MNHNS and CDR2 as SASEGT.

This clonotype was observed a few times. Here the CDR3 reads CASSQIGRREGGSEQYF. The DNA for the CDR3 is TGCGCCAGCAGCCAAATCGGGCGACGGGAGGGCGGATCCGAGCAGTACTTC. The chain uses TRBV4-1 and TRBJ2-7, with TRBD2 matching 8 bases. Germline V gives CDR1 MGHRA, CDR2 YSYEKL. V shed 2 bases, J shed 6 bases, and the junction held 15 bases outside the gene matches. CDR3 length: 17 residues.

This clonotype appeared a few times. V and J are TRBV3-1 and TRBJ2-5, with 8 nucleotides matching TRBD1. Germline assignment: CDR1 LGHDT and CDR2 YNNKEL (reference sequence). This CDR3 is built from 16 residues. The ends lost 5 bases at V and 1 base at J; junction bases unmatched: 9. The CDR3 DNA sequence: TGTGCCAGCAGCTTACCCGGGACAGGCGTCCAAGAGACCCAGTACTTC. Its protein product is CASSLPGTGVQETQYF.

This clonotype showed up many times. This chain uses TRBV2 with TRBJ2-7; D not certain. The CDR3 covers 13 residues. Looked up from germline, CDR1 is SNHLY and CDR2 is FYNNEI. The V and J ends lost 3 bases and 3 bases respectively, with 9 bases between them. CDR3 DNA sequence: TGTGCCAGCAGTGATGCAGGCGACTACGAGCAGTACTTC. It specifies CASSDAGDYEQYF.

V is TRBV9 and J is TRBJ2-3; either TRBD1 or TRBD2 may fit D (5 bases each). The V end lost 3 bases, the J end lost 2 bases, and 10 bases lay between the germline ends. The germline CDR1 and CDR2 sequences are SGDLS and YYNGEE. CDR3 size: 14 residues. CDR3 amino acids: CASSARGNTDTQYF. CDR3 DNA sequence: TGTGCCAGCAGCGCACGGGGCAACACAGATACGCAGTATTTT.

Ten or more counts support this clonotype. The chain is built from TRBV28 and TRBJ1-5; 7 nucleotides agree with TRBD1. The CDR3 covers 15 residues. CDR1 MDHEN and CDR2 SYDVKM come from the germline V gene. The J segment lost 6 bases and the V segment lost 6 bases, leaving 11 bases of the junction unmatched. CDR3 sequence (DNA): TGTGCCAGCAGCCCGACAGGGTTCGGGAGTCAGCCCCAGCATTTT. Residues: CASSPTGFGSQPQHF.

The chain has TRBV18 and TRBJ2-7; 8 bases line up with TRBD2. CDR1 and CDR2 from the germline V gene are KGHSH and LQKENI. The V and J ends lost 3 bases and 2 bases, in that order; junction bases with no gene match: 9. The CDR3 has 16 amino acids. The DNA for the CDR3 is TGTGCCAGCTCACCCGGGGAGGGCGGGAGGACCTACGAGCAGTACTTC. Encoded protein: CASSPGEGGRTYEQYF.

The V gene is TRBV6-1, the J gene TRBJ2-1; D is perhaps TRBD1 (5 bases). The CDR3 covers 13 residues. V was cut by 6 bases and J by 7 bases, with 13 bases left in between. Germline V gene sequence: CDR1 MNHNS, CDR2 SASEGT. CDR3 residues: CASRGLVWNEQFF. In DNA form, the CDR3 reads TGTGCCAGCAGGGGGCTAGTGTGGAATGAGCAGTTCTTC.

This clonotype came up many times. The chain carries TRBV6-1 and TRBJ1-1; D remains unclear. This CDR3 comprises 15 residues. The V and J ends lost 6 bases and 0 bases respectively, with 14 bases between them. Per the germline V gene, CDR1 is MNHNS and CDR2 is SASEGT. The CDR3 here is CASSLGNGMNTEAFF. The CDR3 coding sequence is TGTGCCAGCAGCCTCGGTAACGGGATGAACACTGAAGCTTTCTTT.

The rearrangement joins TRBV19 to TRBJ1-2; 9 bases are a match to TRBD1. Losses at the gene ends were 9 bases for V and 7 bases for J; bases not matched to a gene: 9. Germline CDR1 reads LNHDA; CDR2 reads SQIVND (reference sequence). The CDR3 is made up of 13 amino acids. CDR3 in amino acids: CASGVDRGAGYTF. As DNA, the CDR3 is TGTGCCAGCGGCGTGGACAGGGGAGCTGGCTACACCTTC.

This clonotype has ten or more counts. V and J are TRBV12-3 or TRBV12-4 and TRBJ2-2; TRBD2 matches 8 bases. The CDR3 spans 16 residues. Trimming removed 6 bases from V and 5 bases from J; junction bases left unmatched: 11. The CDR3: CASRPRATGGTGELFF. The CDR3 nucleotides are TGTGCCAGCAGGCCCCGGGCGACGGGAGGGACCGGGGAGCTGTTTTTT.

This clonotype was recorded many times. This chain connects TRBV2 to TRBJ2-7, with a possible D match to TRBD2 (5 bases). The V end lost 4 bases, the J end lost 3 bases, and 16 bases lay between the germline ends. CDR1 and CDR2 (germline): SNHLY, FYNNEI. This CDR3 region has 15 residues. CDR3 sequence: CASSGQRLRDYEQYF. The CDR3 DNA is TGTGCCAGCAGTGGTCAGCGGCTAAGGGACTACGAGCAGTACTTC.

This clonotype was observed many times. This chain connects TRBV13 to TRBJ2-1; a weak D match, TRBD2 (6 bases). Looked up from germline, CDR1 is PRHDT and CDR2 is FYEKMQ (reference sequence). Deletions cut 6 bases from V and 0 bases from J, with 12 bases between. The CDR3 extends over 15 amino acids. CDR3 region: CASSFGRNSYNEQFF. The CDR3 region has the DNA TGTGCCAGCAGTTTCGGGAGAAACTCCTACAATGAGCAGTTCTTC.

J is TRBJ2-7 and V is TRBV4-2; the match to TRBD2 covers 9 bases. This CDR3 contains 17 residues. V trimming: 0 bases; J trimming: 2 bases; junction bases outside the gene matches: 8. CDR1 LGHNA and CDR2 YNFKEQ come from the germline V gene. Here the CDR3 reads CASSQEFRREGTYEQYF. For the CDR3, the DNA is TGTGCCAGCAGCCAAGAATTTCGGCGGGAGGGTACCTACGAGCAGTACTTC.

This clonotype appeared many times. The chain uses TRBV6-1 and TRBJ1-5; D is possibly TRBD1 (6 bases). V lost 2 bases and J 8 bases, leaving 10 bases between the germline ends. Germline V gives CDR1 MNHNS, CDR2 SASEGT. This CDR3 spans 13 amino acids. The chain's CDR3 is CASSETGQEPQHF. The CDR3 nucleotides are TGTGCCAGCAGTGAAACAGGGCAGGAGCCCCAGCATTTT.

This clonotype was detected many times. This chain uses TRBV18 with TRBJ1-3; 7 nucleotides agree with TRBD1. V lost 4 bases and J lost 4; bases outside the gene matches: 4. The CDR3 contains 14 residues. Per germline, CDR1 KGHSH and CDR2 LQKENI. CDR3 sequence: CASSQGAEGNTIYF. The CDR3 DNA sequence: TGTGCCAGCTCACAGGGGGCGGAAGGAAACACCATATATTTT.

This clonotype appeared many times. This chain joins TRBV6-2 or TRBV6-3 and TRBJ1-5; no firm D call. Per the germline V gene, CDR1 is MNHEY and CDR2 is SVGEGT. Trimming shortened V by 5 bases and J by 0 bases, and 8 bases separated the two germline ends. There are 14 residues in the CDR3. DNA for the CDR3: TGTGCCAGCAGTAATCTTAATAGCAATCAGCCCCAGCATTTT. It translates to CASSNLNSNQPQHF.

This clonotype was observed a few times. The V and J genes are TRBV7-9 and TRBJ1-1; 12 nucleotides match TRBD1. J gave up 4 bases and V 5 bases, and 8 bases lay outside the gene matches. Germline V gene sequence: CDR1 SEHNR, CDR2 FQNEAQ (reference sequence). This CDR3 spans 16 amino acids. As DNA, the CDR3 is TGTGCCAGCAGCCCGGTAGGGACAGGGGGCGTCACTGAAGCTTTCTTT. Its protein is CASSPVGTGGVTEAFF.

This clonotype showed up just a few times. This chain links TRBV20-1 with TRBJ2-3; tentatively, D is TRBD2 (5 bases). CDR1 and CDR2 (germline): DFQATT, SNEGSKA (reference sequence). The CDR3 is 14 residues long. V was trimmed by 3 bases and J by 2 bases, leaving 12 bases between them. The CDR3 coding sequence is TGCAGTGCTAGTGATCGCGGGTACACAGATACGCAGTATTTT. Translation gives CSASDRGYTDTQYF.

This clonotype was observed many times. V and J are TRBV30 and TRBJ1-6, with TRBD1 matching over 8 bases. Germline lookup yields CDR1 GTSNPN and CDR2 SVGIG (reference sequence). CDR3 length: 12 residues. V lost 4 bases and J lost 9; bases outside the gene matches: 2. The DNA of the CDR3 is TGTGCCTGGATGGGGACAGGTTCACCCCTCCACTTT. It translates to CAWMGTGSPLHF.

The chain carries TRBV7-9 and TRBJ2-1; 10 bases line up with TRBD2. Trimming removed 4 bases from V and 6 bases from J; junction bases left unmatched: 6. The CDR3 totals 15 residues. Germline V gene data show CDR1 as SEHNR and CDR2 as FQNEAQ (reference sequence). CDR3: CASSSAGGPVNEQFF. The DNA of the CDR3 is TGTGCCAGCAGCTCAGCGGGAGGGCCCGTCAATGAGCAGTTCTTC.

This clonotype was recorded many times. This chain joins TRBV7-8 and TRBJ2-4, with D hard to call. CDR1 is SGHVS, CDR2 FQNEAQ, per germline. The CDR3 is 13 amino acids. Trimming cost V 8 bases and J 9 bases, with 17 bases left between them. CDR3 nucleotides: TGTGCCAGCGCCCTTTTGGACGATGGCATTCAGTACTTC. Its translation is CASALLDDGIQYF.

This clonotype was observed many times. The chain joins TRBV15 to TRBJ1-1, with D possibly being TRBD1 (5 bases). The V and J ends lost 0 bases and 7 bases respectively, with 12 bases between them. The CDR3 totals 14 residues. CDR1 is LNHNV, CDR2 YYDKDF, per germline (reference sequence). In DNA form, the CDR3 reads TGTGCCACCAGCAGAGAATCAGGGTTTGGTGAAGCTTTCTTT. Encoded protein: CATSRESGFGEAFF.

There are many counts of this clonotype. The CDR3 bases are TGTGCCAGCAGCCAACCCTGGGGTGGGGAGACCCAGTACTTC. Amino acid sequence: CASSQPWGGETQYF. The chain joins TRBV3-1 to TRBJ2-5; D uncertain. CDR1 and CDR2 from the germline V gene are LGHDT and YNNKEL (reference sequence). CDR3 length: 14 residues. The ends were cut back, 2 bases at V and 5 bases at J, with 12 bases in the middle.

This clonotype has at least ten counts. The V gene is TRBV12-3 or TRBV12-4, the J gene TRBJ2-2, with 8 bases matching TRBD1. The ends lost 0 bases at V and 3 bases at J; junction bases unmatched: 3. This CDR3 spans 16 amino acids. CDR3 nucleotides: TGTGCCAGCAGTTTAGCGCCAGGGGGCTACACCGGGGAGCTGTTTTTT. Translating gives CASSLAPGGYTGELFF.

This clonotype was seen at least ten times. The chain is built from TRBV28 and TRBJ1-1, with 7 bases aligning to TRBD1. Germline V gene lookup returns CDR1 MDHEN and CDR2 SYDVKM. J lost 1 base, V lost 5 bases, and 13 bases had no gene match. There are 17 residues in the CDR3. CDR3 coding DNA: TGTGCCAGCAGTCCGCGGACAGGCAAGGTCCCGAACACTGAAGCTTTCTTT. Encoded protein: CASSPRTGKVPNTEAFF.

This clonotype showed up just a few times. The chain couples TRBV29-1 to TRBJ2-7; a possible D gene is TRBD1 (5 bases). Trimming cost V 7 bases and J 1 base, with 11 bases left between them. CDR1 SQVTM and CDR2 ANQGSEA come from the germline V gene. The CDR3 loop spans 12 amino acids. CDR3 bases: TGCAGCGCCCAACAGGAGTCCTACGAGCAGTACTTC. Amino acid sequence: CSAQQESYEQYF.